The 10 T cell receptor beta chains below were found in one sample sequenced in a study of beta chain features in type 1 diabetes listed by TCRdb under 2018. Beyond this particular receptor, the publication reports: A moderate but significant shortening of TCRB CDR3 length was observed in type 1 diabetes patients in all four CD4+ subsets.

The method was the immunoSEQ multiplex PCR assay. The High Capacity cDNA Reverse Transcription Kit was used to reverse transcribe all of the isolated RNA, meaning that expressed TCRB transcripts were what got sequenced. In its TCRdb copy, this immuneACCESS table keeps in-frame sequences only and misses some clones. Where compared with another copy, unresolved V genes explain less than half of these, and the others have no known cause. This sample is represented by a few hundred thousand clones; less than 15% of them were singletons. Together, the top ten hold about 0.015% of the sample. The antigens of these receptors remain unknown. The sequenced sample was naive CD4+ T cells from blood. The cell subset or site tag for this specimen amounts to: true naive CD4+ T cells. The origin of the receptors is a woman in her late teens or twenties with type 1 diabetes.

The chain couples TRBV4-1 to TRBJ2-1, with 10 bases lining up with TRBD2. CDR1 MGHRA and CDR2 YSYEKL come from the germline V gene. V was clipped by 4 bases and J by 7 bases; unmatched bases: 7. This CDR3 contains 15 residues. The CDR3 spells CASSPTSGAWNEQFF. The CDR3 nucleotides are TGCGCCAGCAGCCCTACTAGCGGGGCGTGGAATGAGCAGTTCTTC.

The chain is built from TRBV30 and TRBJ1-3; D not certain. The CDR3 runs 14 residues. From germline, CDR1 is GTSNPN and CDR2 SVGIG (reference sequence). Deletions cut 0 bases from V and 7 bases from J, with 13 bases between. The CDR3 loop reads CAWSVPRIRNTIYF. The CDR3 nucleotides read TGTGCCTGGAGTGTTCCCAGGATTAGGAACACCATATATTTT.

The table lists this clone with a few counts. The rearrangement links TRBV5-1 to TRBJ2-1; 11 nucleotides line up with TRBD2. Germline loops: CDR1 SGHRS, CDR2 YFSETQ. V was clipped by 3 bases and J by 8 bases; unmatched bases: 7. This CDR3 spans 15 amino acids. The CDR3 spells CASSSSLAGGDEQFF. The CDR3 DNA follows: TGCGCCAGCAGCTCGTCCCTAGCGGGAGGAGATGAGCAGTTCTTC.

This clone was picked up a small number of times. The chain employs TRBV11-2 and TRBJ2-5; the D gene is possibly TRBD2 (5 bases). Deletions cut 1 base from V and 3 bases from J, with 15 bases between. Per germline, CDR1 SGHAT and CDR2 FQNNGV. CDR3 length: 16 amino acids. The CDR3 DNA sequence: TGTGCCAGCAGCTTAGTGTCCGGGGTCCACAAAGAGACCCAGTACTTC. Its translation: CASSLVSGVHKETQYF.

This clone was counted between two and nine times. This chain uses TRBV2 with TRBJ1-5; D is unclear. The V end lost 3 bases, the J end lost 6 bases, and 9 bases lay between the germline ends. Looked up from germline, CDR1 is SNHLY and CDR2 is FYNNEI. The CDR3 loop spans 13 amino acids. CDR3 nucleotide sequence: TGTGCCAGCAGTGAGCAGGTGGCTCAGCCCCAGCATTTT. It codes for CASSEQVAQPQHF.

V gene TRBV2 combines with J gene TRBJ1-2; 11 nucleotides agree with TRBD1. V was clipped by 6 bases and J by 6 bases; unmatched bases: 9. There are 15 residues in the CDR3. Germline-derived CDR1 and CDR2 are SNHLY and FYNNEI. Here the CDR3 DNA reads TGTGCCAGCAGGCCGATACCGGGACAGGGGGATGGCTACACCTTC. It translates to CASRPIPGQGDGYTF. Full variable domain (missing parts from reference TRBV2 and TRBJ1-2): EPEVTQTPSHQVTQMGQEVILRCVPISNHLYFYWYRQILGQKVEFLVSFYNNEISEKSEIFDDQFSVERPDGSNFTLKIRSTKLEDSAMYFCASRPIPGQGDGYTFGSGTRLTVV.

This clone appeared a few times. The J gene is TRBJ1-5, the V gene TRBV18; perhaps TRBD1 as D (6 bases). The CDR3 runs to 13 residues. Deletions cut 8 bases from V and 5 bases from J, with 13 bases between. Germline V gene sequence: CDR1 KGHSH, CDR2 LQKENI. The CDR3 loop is CASAWGPDQPQHF. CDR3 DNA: TGTGCCAGCGCATGGGGGCCCGATCAGCCCCAGCATTTT.

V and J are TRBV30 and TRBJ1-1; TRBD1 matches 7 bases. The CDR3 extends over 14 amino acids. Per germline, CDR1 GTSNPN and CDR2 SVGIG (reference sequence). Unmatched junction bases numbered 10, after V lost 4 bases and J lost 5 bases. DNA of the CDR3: TGTGCCTGGAATACAGGGGTGAGTGGGACTGAAGCTTTCTTT. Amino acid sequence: CAWNTGVSGTEAFF.

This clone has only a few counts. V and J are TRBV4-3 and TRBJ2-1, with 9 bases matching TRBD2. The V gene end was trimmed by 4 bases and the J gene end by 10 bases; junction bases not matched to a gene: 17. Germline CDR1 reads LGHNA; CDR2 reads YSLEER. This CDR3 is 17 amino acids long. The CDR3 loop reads CASSPQGLALVAREQFF. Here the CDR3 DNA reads TGCGCCAGCAGCCCTCAGGGACTAGCTCTGGTGGCGCGGGAGCAGTTCTTC.

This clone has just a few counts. CDR3 DNA: TGTGCCAGTAGTATTTACCTAGCGGGAGGCTACGAGCAGTACTTC. Encoded protein: CASSIYLAGGYEQYF. The V call is TRBV19, the J call TRBJ2-7; 11 bases line up with TRBD2. V was clipped by 3 bases and J by 3 bases; unmatched bases: 4. Germline V CDR1 and CDR2: LNHDA, SQIVND (reference sequence). The CDR3 loop spans 15 amino acids.